This T cell receptor (beta chain) appears in the sequencing data of a study of blood T cell repertoires in COVID-19. About the study: From the United States, Italy and Spain came samples of acute and convalescent COVID-19. Sources were T cells, B-cell-depleted T cells, or PBMCs; the material itself was cDNA or gDNA.

In the study's own analysis: Estimated nucleated cell counts came from reference gene primer amplification. Generated by immunoSEQ multiplex PCR, the TCRdb table keeps only in-frame clones and is missing some. From that table come the V and J calls and clone size; the DNA was used to work out D and trimming. The sample consists of fewer than 150,000 clones, about 78% of them appearing once. Trimming cost V 3 bases and J 5 bases, with 10 bases left between them. There are 14 residues in the CDR3. Per germline, CDR1 SEHNR and CDR2 FQNEAQ (reference sequence). Material for sequencing was peripheral blood. The chain couples TRBV7-9 to TRBJ1-4, with D possibly TRBD1 on 5 matching bases. This TCR came from a man between 60 and 70 years old who had recovered from COVID-19. The CDR3 loop reads CASSFLGRNEKLFF. In DNA form, the CDR3 reads TGTGCCAGCAGCTTTTTGGGGCGGAATGAAAAACTGTTTTTT.